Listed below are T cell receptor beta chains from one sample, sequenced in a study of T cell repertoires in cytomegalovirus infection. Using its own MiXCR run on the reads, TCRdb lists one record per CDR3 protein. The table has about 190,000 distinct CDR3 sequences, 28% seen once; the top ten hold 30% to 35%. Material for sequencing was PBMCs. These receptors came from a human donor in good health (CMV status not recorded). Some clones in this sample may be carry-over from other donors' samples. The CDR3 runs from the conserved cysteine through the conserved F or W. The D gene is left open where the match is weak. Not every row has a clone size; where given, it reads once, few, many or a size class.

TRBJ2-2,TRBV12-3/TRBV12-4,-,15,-,CASTTGSPFTVELFF,TGTGCCAGCACCACCGGGTCGCCTTTCACCGTGGAGCTGTTTTTT
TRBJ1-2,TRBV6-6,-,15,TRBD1,CASSFDRDRFYGYTF,TGTGCCAGCAGTTTTGACCGGGACAGGTTCTATGGCTACACCTTC
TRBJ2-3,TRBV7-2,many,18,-,CASSFFHPRQLSTDTQYF,TGTGCCAGCAGCTTTTTTCATCCCCGACAGTTAAGCACAGATACGCAGTATTTT
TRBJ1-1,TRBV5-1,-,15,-,CASSLGGKKNTEAFF,TGCGCCAGCAGCTTAGGGGGGAAAAAGAACACTGAAGCTTTCTTT
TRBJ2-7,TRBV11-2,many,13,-,CASSTRTNYEQYF,TGTGCCAGCAGCACAAGGACAAACTACGAGCAGTACTTC
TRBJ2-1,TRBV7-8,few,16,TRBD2,CASSPQAGGYYNEQFF,TGTGCCAGCAGCCCCCAAGCGGGGGGCTACTACAATGAGCAGTTCTTC
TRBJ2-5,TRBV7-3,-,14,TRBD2,CASSDGLVRETQYF,TGTGCCAGCAGCGATGGACTAGTTAGAGAGACCCAGTACTTC
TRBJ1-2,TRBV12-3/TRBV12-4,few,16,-,CASSLDLRDSHYGYTF,TGTGCCAGCAGTTTAGACCTTAGGGACTCACACTATGGCTACACCTTC
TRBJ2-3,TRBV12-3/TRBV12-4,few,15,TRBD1,CASSIRQGKTDTQYF,TGTGCCAGCAGTATACGACAGGGGAAGACAGATACGCAGTATTTT
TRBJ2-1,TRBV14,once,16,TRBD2,CASSRQLAGGYNEQFF,TGTGCCAGCAGCCGCCAACTAGCGGGGGGGTACAATGAGCAGTTCTTC
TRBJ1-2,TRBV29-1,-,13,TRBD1,CSALGQGNYGYTF,TGCAGCGCCTTGGGACAGGGAAACTATGGCTACACCTTC
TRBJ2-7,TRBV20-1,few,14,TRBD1,CSALAGTGESEQYF,TGCAGTGCTCTAGCCGGGACAGGAGAGTCCGAGCAGTACTTC
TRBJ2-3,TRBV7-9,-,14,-,CASSFSSSTDTQYF,TGTGCCAGCAGCTTCAGTAGTAGCACAGATACGCAGTATTTT
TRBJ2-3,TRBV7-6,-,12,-,CASSFAGGQGYF,TGTGCCAGCAGCTTCGCCGGAGGCCAAGGGTATTTT
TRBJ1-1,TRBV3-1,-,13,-,CASSQGTNTEAFF,TGTGCCAGCAGCCAGGGGACGAACACTGAAGCTTTCTTT
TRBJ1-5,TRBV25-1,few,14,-,CASSEAGSKEPQHF,TGTGCCAGCAGTGAGGCCGGGAGTAAGGAGCCCCAGCATTTT
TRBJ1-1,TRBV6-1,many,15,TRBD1,CASSESTGQAEGAFF,TGTGCCAGCAGTGAATCGACCGGACAGGCAGAGGGGGCTTTCTTT
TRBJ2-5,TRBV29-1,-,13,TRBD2,CSVGLAAQETQYF,TGCAGCGTGGGACTAGCGGCACAAGAGACCCAGTACTTC
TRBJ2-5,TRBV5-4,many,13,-,CASSPEGGETQYF,TGTGCCAGCAGCCCAGAGGGGGGCGAGACCCAGTACTTC
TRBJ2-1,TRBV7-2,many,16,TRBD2,CASSLILAGGGNEQFF,TGTGCCAGCAGCTTAATTCTAGCGGGGGGAGGGAATGAGCAGTTCTTC
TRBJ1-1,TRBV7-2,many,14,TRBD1,CASSLQGANTEAFF,TGTGCCAGCAGCTTACAGGGGGCGAACACTGAAGCTTTCTTT
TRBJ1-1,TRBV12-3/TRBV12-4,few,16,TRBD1,CASGGQGSVENTEAFF,TGTGCCAGCGGGGGACAGGGAAGTGTCGAGAACACTGAAGCTTTCTTT
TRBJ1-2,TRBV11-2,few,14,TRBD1,CASSTGQGLYGYTF,TGTGCCAGCAGCACCGGACAGGGCCTCTATGGCTACACCTTC
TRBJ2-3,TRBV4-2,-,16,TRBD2,CASSQDSGGGGDTQYF,TGTGCCAGCAGCCAAGATTCCGGCGGGGGGGGAGATACGCAGTATTTT
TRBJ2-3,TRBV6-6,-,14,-,CASSYSRVADTQYF,TGTGCCAGCAGTTACTCGAGGGTTGCAGATACGCAGTATTTT
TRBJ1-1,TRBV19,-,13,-,CATSNDGDTEAFF,TGTGCCACCTCAAACGACGGCGACACTGAAGCTTTCTTT
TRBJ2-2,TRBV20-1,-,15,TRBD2,CSAPGLGENTGELFF,TGCAGTGCCCCGGGACTAGGGGAGAACACCGGGGAGCTGTTTTTT
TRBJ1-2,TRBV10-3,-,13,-,CAISAGTQYGYTF,TGTGCCATCAGTGCCGGGACACAATATGGCTACACCTTC
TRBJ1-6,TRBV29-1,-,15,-,CSVGQMRSYNSPLHF,TGCAGCGTTGGACAGATGCGCTCCTATAATTCACCCCTCCACTTT
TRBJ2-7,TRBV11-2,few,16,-,CASSLIGSGLSYEQYF,TGTGCCAGCAGCTTAATTGGTTCAGGGTTGTCCTACGAGCAGTACTTC
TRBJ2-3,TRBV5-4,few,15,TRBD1,CASSLLGQGRDTQYF,TGTGCCAGCAGCTTGTTGGGACAGGGTAGAGATACGCAGTATTTT